The TCR beta chain under discussion was sequenced for a study of T cell changes during pregnancy in multiple sclerosis. Here immunoSEQ multiplex PCR was the method, and the copy in TCRdb shows in-frame clones only, minus some. In the table there are some 49,000 clones, around 89% of which are singletons. This CDR3 contains 16 residues. The germline V and J ends were trimmed by 2 bases and 1 base, with 13 bases remaining between them. In germline, CDR1 is WNHNN, CDR2 SYGVQD (reference sequence). V usage is TRBV10-1 and J usage is TRBJ2-3; D perhaps matches TRBD1 (5 bases). This receptor was identified in a female donor in good health, enrolled as a control in a pregnancy study. The sample consisted of peripheral blood, taken after pregnancy. The CDR3 region has the DNA TGCGCCAGCAGTGAGATCGCAGGGTCGGGCACAGATACGCAGTATTTT. Translation gives CASSEIAGSGTDTQYF.